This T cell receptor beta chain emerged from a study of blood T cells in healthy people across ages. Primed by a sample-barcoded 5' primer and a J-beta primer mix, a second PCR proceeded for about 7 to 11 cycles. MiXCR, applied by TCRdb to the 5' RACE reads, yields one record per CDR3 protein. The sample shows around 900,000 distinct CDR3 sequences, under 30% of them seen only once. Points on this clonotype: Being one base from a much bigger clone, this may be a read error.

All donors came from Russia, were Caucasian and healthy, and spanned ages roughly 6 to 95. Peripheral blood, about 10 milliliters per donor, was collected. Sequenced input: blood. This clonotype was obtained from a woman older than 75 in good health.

This CDR3 reads CASRRDPRDTQYF. In DNA form, the CDR3 reads TGTGCCAGCAGAAGGGACCCTAGAGATACGCAGTATTTT. The J gene is TRBJ2-3, the V gene TRBV2; D may match TRBD1 or TRBD2 (5 bases each). Trimming pared 6 bases from V and 5 bases from J, leaving 12 bases between. Germline CDR1 is SNHLY and CDR2 is FYNNEI. The CDR3 is made up of 13 amino acids.